This T cell receptor beta chain was identified in a study of CXCR3-negative and CXCR3-positive naive CD8 T cells. The TRB cDNA libraries were prepared by 5' RACE with UMI labels. Reanalyzing the 5' RACE reads, TCRdb keeps one entry per CDR3 protein, without DNA. Recorded here are about 26,000 distinct CDR3 sequences; the top ten clones represent approximately 2.8%. The germline CDR1 and CDR2 sequences are SGHTA and FQGNSA. The CDR3 has 18 residues. The source material was naive CXCR3- CD8+ T cells from blood. Regarding subset: CD45RO-CCR7+CD27+CD95- naive CD8+ T cells lacking CXCR3 (TNR3-). The TCR was taken from a human donor in good health. Some clones in this sample may be carry-over from other donors' samples. This chain links TRBV7-2 with TRBJ2-2; TCRdb returns TRBD2, unconfirmable since there is no DNA. The CDR3 reads CASSAYGVAGGPNGELFF.